The 13 T cell receptor beta chains below all came from one sample that was sequenced in a study of cytomegalovirus exposure and HLA in healthy donors. Primers for the PCR totalled 60 Vbeta and 13 Jbeta. Produced via immunoSEQ multiplex PCR; TCRdb's table is partial and in-frame only. This table holds about 140,000 clones, approximately 79% found once. The sample comprised PBMCs. The source of these receptors is a man between 18 and 35 years old in good health and CMV-seronegative.

This rearrangement joins TRBV19 to TRBJ1-2; D is unclear. Germline V lookup: CDR1 LNHDA, CDR2 SQIVND (reference sequence). V was shortened by 6 bases and J by 4 bases, with 15 bases between the two germline ends. The CDR3 spans 14 residues. The CDR3 spells CASSPRESSYGYTF. Here the CDR3 DNA reads TGTGCCAGTAGCCCTAGGGAGTCCTCCTATGGCTACACCTTC.

This clone was recorded once. The genes are TRBV4-3 and TRBJ1-4; D may be TRBD1 (5 bases). The V end was cut by 0 bases, the J end by 3 bases, with 11 bases between. Looked up from germline, CDR1 is LGHNA and CDR2 is YSLEER. This CDR3 contains 16 residues. CDR3 loop: CASSQDWGISNEKLFF. CDR3 nucleotide sequence: TGCGCCAGCAGCCAAGACTGGGGCATTTCTAATGAAAAACTGTTTTTT.

This chain links TRBV9 with TRBJ1-1; 10 nucleotides agree with TRBD1. Per the germline V gene, CDR1 is SGDLS and CDR2 is YYNGEE. Germline trimming cut 0 bases from V and 4 bases from J; bases unmatched to any gene: 6. CDR3 size: 16 residues. This chain's CDR3 is CASSVGTGGRSTEAFF. CDR3 bases: TGTGCCAGCAGCGTAGGGACAGGGGGTCGGAGCACTGAAGCTTTCTTT.

The chain employs TRBV5-6 and TRBJ1-5; D unresolved. The CDR3 sequence is 14 residues long. Germline V gene data show CDR1 as SGHDT and CDR2 as YYEEEE. V lost 2 bases and J 3 bases, leaving 9 bases between the germline ends. The CDR3 nucleotides are TGTGCCAGCAGCTTCTCCCCAGACAATCAGCCCCAGCATTTT. Translating gives CASSFSPDNQPQHF.

The gene calls are TRBV19 and TRBJ1-4; possible D gene TRBD1, 6 bases. CDR1 and CDR2 from the germline V gene are LNHDA and SQIVND (reference sequence). V lost 4 bases to trimming and J lost 3 bases, with 15 bases between them. The CDR3 length is 16 residues. CDR3 sequence (DNA): TGTGCCAGTAGTACCCTGCAGGGGTGGGCTAATGAAAAACTGTTTTTT. Translation: CASSTLQGWANEKLFF.

The J gene is TRBJ2-7, the V gene TRBV6-1; a possible D gene is TRBD2 (6 bases). Germline lookup yields CDR1 MNHNS and CDR2 SASEGT. This CDR3 is 14 amino acids long. V lost 1 base to trimming and J lost 1 base, with 8 bases between them. This CDR3 reads CASSEVGGSYEQYF. The DNA of the CDR3 is TGTGCCAGCAGTGAAGTGGGGGGATCCTACGAGCAGTACTTC.

As concerns this clone: Relative to the germline gene, one junction end is altered; a read error may explain this. The chain combines TRBV5-1 with TRBJ1-3; D might be TRBD1 (5 bases). In germline, CDR1 is SGHRS, CDR2 YFSETQ. This CDR3 comprises 14 residues. The CDR3, as DNA: TGCGCCAGCAGGGAGGGGATCTCTGGAAACACCATGTATTTT. Translating it yields CASREGISGNTMYF.

The V gene is TRBV27, the J gene TRBJ1-1; tentative D call: TRBD1 (5 bases). The CDR3 spans 15 residues. With 2 bases removed from V and 0 bases from J, the gap between germline ends came to 10 bases. Germline values: CDR1 MNHEY, CDR2 SMNVEV (reference sequence). This CDR3 reads CASSLRRGMNTEAFF. In DNA, the CDR3 is TGTGCCAGCAGTTTACGGCGGGGGATGAACACTGAAGCTTTCTTT.

The chain links TRBV29-1 to TRBJ1-2, with a weak D call TRBD1 (5 bases). Germline loops: CDR1 SQVTM, CDR2 ANQGSEA. The length of the CDR3 is 14 residues. V was shortened by 5 bases and J by 6 bases, with 19 bases between the two germline ends. The CDR3 sequence is CSVQGGTLRDGYTF. CDR3 sequence (DNA): TGCAGCGTTCAGGGAGGAACCCTTCGAGATGGCTACACCTTC.

The DNA of the CDR3 is TGTGCCAGCAGGGGCCTGGGACAAACCTCTGGAAACACCATATATTTT. Protein product: CASRGLGQTSGNTIYF. This chain joins TRBV7-2 and TRBJ1-3; a weak D match, TRBD1 (6 bases). Per germline, CDR1 SGHTA and CDR2 FQGNSA. V was cut by 6 bases and J by 0 bases, with 15 bases left in between. The CDR3 spans 16 residues.

V is TRBV6-5 and J is TRBJ2-7; 9 bases are shared with TRBD1. Germline-derived CDR1 and CDR2 are MNHEY and SVGAGI. The CDR3 extends over 15 amino acids. V lost 6 bases to trimming and J lost 5 bases; unmatched junction nucleotides: 11. This CDR3 is CASRRPGQGINEQYF. CDR3 in DNA: TGTGCCAGCAGGCGCCCGGGACAGGGTATCAACGAGCAGTACTTC.

The CDR3 sequence: CASSETGRINEQYF. The CDR3 region has the DNA TGTGCCAGCAGCGAGACAGGGAGAATAAACGAGCAGTACTTC. The chain links TRBV9 to TRBJ2-7, with 7 bases fitting TRBD1. Germline CDR1 reads SGDLS; CDR2 reads YYNGEE. With 3 bases clipped from V and 5 bases from J, the junction kept 8 bases outside the gene matches. The CDR3 sequence is 14 residues long. Looking up the rest from reference TRBV9 and TRBJ2-7 gives the full variable domain: DSGVTQTPKHLITATGQRVTLRCSPRSGDLSVYWYQQSLDQGLQFLIQYYNGEERAKGNILERFSAQQFPDLHSELNLSSLELGDSALYFCASSETGRINEQYFGPGTRLTVT.

V gene TRBV19 combines with J gene TRBJ2-2; tentatively, D is TRBD1 (6 bases). The CDR3 has 13 amino acids. The germline CDR1 and CDR2 sequences are LNHDA and SQIVND (reference sequence). V lost 7 bases and J lost 3, with 9 bases in between. CDR3 loop: CASMGAYTGELFF. The CDR3 DNA follows: TGTGCCAGTATGGGGGCTTACACCGGGGAGCTGTTTTTT.